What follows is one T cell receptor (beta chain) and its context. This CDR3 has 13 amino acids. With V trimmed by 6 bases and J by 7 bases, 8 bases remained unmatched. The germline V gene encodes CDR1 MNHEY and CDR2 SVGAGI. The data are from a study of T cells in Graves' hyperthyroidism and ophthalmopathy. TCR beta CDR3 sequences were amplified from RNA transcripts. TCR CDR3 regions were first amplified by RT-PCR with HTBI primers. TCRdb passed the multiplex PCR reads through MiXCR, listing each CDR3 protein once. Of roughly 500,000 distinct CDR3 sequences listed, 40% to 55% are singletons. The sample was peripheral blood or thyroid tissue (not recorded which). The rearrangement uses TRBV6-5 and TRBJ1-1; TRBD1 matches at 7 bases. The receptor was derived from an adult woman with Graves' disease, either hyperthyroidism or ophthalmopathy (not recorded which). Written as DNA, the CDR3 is TGTGCCAGCAGCTCCCCGGGACAGTATGAAGCTTTCTTT. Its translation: CASSSPGQYEAFF.